Below, one TCR beta chain is given with its context. This clonotype was observed at least ten times. The antigen it binds to is not known. No quality values exist for individual bases; no much larger clone is one base distant. The data stem from a study of T-cell memory formation after mild COVID-19 (dated by TCRdb to about 2021). Notes on the research overall: TCR sequence clusters from the two donors were largely donor specific. Two young, previously healthy adult volunteers made up the cohort, one male and one female. Longitudinal TCRalpha and TCRbeta repertoire sequencing tracked T-cell clones expanding and contracting after mild COVID-19 in two donors.

The cysteine opens and the phenylalanine closes a CDR3 of 17 amino acids. Only the CDR3 part of the read is kept: 51 bases, read in frame from the first base. Relative to germline, V is 3 bases shorter and J is 0 bases shorter, with 18 bases between their ends. From the germline V gene, CDR1 is SGHAT and CDR2 is FQNNGV. The run used an Illumina NovaSeq 6000. Using 5'RACE with constant-segment primers, TCRalpha and TCRbeta cDNA libraries were constructed, with sample barcodes and unique molecular identifiers added in the process. Trizol reagent was used to extract RNA from every sample. Libraries were amplified in two PCR steps, with a second sample barcode and Illumina TruSeq adapters added in the second step. Libraries were sequenced on an Illumina NovaSeq with 2 x 150 bp paired-end reads. The published analysis was carried out like this. Reads were demultiplexed and collapsed into UMI-guided consensus sequences with migec v1.2.7. With mixcr v2.1.11, UMI consensuses were aligned to TRA and TRB V and J templates and assembled into clonotypes. Expanded or contracted clonotypes were those called significant by both edgeR and NoisET, with noise models trained on biological replicates. For edgeR calls, the cutoffs were a false discovery rate-adjusted p below 0.01 and a log2 fold-change threshold of 1. PCA with hierarchical clustering of max-normalized trajectories of the 1000 most abundant clonotypes was used as exploratory dynamics analysis. Separately sequenced CD4+ and CD8+ repertoires were used to assign a CD4 or CD8 phenotype to each responding clone. Through fastp at Q25 and MiXCR, TCRdb rebuilt clones from the public reads, retaining in-frame beta chains. Rows are combined by CDR3 protein, so each entry shows the most common genes and DNA. The V and J calls shown here were made by TCRdb, not taken from the authors' results. This sample comprises about 150,000 distinct CDR3 sequences, approximately 15% of them detected only once. The ten largest clones add up to over 12% of the sample.

Results the study describes overall, beyond this receptor: Contracting CD4+ clones were located mainly in the CM and EM memory subsets, whereas CD8+ clones were found to be enriched in EMRA. Some responding clones were detected in pre-infection memory, suggesting pre-existing cross-reactive memory T cells joined the SARS-CoV-2 response. SARS-CoV-2 specificity was not confirmed for the second-wave clones peaking on day 37. Only two mild cases were covered by the study, and larger cohorts that include severe cases with pre-infection samples were considered necessary. Balanced CD4/CD8 phenotypes were observed for clones contracting from day 15 to 85, whereas a bias towards CD4+ was observed for a second wave of clones expanding from day 15 to 37.

Ficoll-Paque density gradient centrifugation was the method used to isolate PBMCs. Recombination connected TRBV11-2 to TRBJ2-7; D gene: possibly TRBD2, on 5 matching bases. Sequencing was performed on PBMCs or a T cell subset sorted from them (not recorded which). The TCR was taken from an adult woman who had mild COVID-19 (a few samples of this study predate the infection). The sample titles of this study are shuffled in the database, so cell type and time point are left out; the donor was told from shared clones. Here is the DNA: TGTGCCAGCAGCTTCGGGGTCGGGAAGAGGAACTCCTACGAGCAGTACTTC. The resulting protein is CASSFGVGKRNSYEQYF. Joined to the reference TRBV11-2 and TRBJ2-7 proteins, this CDR3 gives the full variable domain: EAGVAQSPRYKIIEKRQSVAFWCNPISGHATLYWYQQILGQGPKLLIQFQNNGVVDDSQLPKDRFSAERLKGVDSTLKIQPAKLEDSAVYLCASSFGVGKRNSYEQYFGPGTRLTVT.